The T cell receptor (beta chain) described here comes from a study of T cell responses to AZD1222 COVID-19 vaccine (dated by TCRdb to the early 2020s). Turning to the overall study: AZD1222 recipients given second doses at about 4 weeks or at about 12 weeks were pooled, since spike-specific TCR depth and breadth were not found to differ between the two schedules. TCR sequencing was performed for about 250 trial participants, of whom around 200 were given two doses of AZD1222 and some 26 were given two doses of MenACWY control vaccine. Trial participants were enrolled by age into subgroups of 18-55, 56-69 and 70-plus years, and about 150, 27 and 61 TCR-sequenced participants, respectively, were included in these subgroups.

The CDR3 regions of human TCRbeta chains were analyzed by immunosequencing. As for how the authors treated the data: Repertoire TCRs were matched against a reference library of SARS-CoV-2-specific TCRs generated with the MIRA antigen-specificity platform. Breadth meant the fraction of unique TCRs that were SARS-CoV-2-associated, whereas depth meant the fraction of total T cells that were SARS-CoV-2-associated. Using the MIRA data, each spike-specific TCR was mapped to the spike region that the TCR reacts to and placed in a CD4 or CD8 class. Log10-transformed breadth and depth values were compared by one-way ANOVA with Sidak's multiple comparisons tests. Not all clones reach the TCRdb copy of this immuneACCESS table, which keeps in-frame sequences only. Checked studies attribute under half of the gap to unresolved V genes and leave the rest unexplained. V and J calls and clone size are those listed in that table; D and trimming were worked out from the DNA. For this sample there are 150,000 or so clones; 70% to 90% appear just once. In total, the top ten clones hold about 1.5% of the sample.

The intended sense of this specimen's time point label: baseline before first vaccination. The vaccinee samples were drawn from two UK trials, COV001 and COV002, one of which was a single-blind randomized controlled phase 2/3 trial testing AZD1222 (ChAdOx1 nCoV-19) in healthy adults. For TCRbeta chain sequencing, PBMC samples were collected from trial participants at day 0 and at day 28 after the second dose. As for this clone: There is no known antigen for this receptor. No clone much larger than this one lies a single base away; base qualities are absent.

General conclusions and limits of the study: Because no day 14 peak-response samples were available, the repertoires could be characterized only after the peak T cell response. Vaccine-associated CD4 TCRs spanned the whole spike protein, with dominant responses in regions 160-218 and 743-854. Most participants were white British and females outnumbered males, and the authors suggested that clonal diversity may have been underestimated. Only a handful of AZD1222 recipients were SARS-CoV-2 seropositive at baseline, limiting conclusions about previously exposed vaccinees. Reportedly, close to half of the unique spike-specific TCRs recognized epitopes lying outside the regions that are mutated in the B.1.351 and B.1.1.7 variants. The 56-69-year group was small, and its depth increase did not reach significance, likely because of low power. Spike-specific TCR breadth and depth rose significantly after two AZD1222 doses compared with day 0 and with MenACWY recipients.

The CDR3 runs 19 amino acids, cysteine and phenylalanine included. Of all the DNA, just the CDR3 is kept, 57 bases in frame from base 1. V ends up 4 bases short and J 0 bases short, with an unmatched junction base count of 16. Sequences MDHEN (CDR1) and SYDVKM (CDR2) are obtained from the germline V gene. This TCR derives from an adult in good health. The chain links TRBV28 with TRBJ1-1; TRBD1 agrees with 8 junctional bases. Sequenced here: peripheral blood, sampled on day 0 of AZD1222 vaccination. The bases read TGTGCCAGCAGTTCGGGACAGGCTGGATTTCTCGACATGAACACTGAAGCTTTCTTT. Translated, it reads CASSSGQAGFLDMNTEAFF. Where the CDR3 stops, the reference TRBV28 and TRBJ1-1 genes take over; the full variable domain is DVKVTQSSRYLVKRTGEKVFLECVQDMDHENMFWYRQDPGLGLRLIYFSYDVKMKEKGDIPEGYSVSREKKERFSLILESASTNQTSMYLCASSSGQAGFLDMNTEAFFGQGTRLTVV.